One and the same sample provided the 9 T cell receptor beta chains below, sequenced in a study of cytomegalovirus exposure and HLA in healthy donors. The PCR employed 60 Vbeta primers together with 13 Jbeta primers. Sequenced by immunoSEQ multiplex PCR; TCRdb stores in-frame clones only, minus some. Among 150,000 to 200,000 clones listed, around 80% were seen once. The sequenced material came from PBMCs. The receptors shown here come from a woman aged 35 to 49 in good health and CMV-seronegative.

The CDR3 is CASSLAAVPYEQYF. For the CDR3, the DNA is TGCGCCAGCAGCTTGGCTGCGGTCCCCTACGAGCAGTACTTC. V and J are TRBV5-1 and TRBJ2-7; D gene unclear. This CDR3 has 14 residues. The V end was cut by 0 bases, the J end by 2 bases, with 9 bases between. CDR1 and CDR2 (germline): SGHRS, YFSETQ.

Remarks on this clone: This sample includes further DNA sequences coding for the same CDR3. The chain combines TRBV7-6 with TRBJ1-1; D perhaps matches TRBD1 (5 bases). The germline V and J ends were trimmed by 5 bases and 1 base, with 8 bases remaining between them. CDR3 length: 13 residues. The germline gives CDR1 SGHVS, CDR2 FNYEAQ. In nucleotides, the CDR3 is TGTGCCAGCAGCCCGGGGGGGAACACTGAAGCTTTCTTT. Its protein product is CASSPGGNTEAFF.

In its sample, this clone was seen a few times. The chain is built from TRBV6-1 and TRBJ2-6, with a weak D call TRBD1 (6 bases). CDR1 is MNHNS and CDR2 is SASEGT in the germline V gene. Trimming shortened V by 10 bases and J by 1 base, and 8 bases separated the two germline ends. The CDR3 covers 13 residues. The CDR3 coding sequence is TGTGCCACACAGGGATCTGGGGCCAACGTCCTGACTTTC. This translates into CATQGSGANVLTF.

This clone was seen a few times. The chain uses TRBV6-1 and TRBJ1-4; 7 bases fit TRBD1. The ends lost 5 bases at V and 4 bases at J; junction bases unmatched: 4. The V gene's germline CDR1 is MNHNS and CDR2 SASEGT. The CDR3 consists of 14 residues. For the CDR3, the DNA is TGTGCCAGCAGTCCGGGACAGAATAATGAAAAACTGTTTTTT. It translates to CASSPGQNNEKLFF.

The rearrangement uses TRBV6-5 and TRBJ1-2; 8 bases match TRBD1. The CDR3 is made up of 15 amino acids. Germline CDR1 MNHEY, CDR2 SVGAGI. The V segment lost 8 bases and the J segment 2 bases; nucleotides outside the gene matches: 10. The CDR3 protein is CASAPIQGANYGYTF. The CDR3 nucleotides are TGTGCCAGCGCTCCCATTCAGGGGGCGAACTATGGCTACACCTTC.

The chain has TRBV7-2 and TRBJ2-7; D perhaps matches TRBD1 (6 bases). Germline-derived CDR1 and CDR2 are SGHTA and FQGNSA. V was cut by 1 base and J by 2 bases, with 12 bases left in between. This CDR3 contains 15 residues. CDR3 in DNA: TGTGCCAGCAGCTTAGGGCCCAGGGGACCCTACGAGCAGTACTTC. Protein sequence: CASSLGPRGPYEQYF.

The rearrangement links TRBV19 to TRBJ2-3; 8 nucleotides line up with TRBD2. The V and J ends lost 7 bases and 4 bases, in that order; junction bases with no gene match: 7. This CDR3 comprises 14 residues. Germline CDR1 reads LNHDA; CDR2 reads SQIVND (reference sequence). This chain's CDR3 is CASKAGVLSDTQYF. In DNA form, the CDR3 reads TGTGCCAGTAAAGCGGGAGTGCTCTCAGATACGCAGTATTTT.

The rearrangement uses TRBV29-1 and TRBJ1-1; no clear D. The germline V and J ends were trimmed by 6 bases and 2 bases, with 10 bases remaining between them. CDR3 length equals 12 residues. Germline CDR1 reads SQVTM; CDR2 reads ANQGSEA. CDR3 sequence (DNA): TGCAGCGTCGTAAACAGAAACACTGAAGCTTTCTTT. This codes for CSVVNRNTEAFF.

CDR3 in DNA: TGTGCCAGCAGTGGCAACTGGGGGGGCGTGGGCAATCAGCCCCAGCATTTT. The encoded protein is CASSGNWGGVGNQPQHF. This chain joins TRBV2 and TRBJ1-5, with D possibly TRBD1 on 6 matching bases. CDR1 is SNHLY, CDR2 FYNNEI, per germline. The CDR3 sequence is 17 residues long. V was trimmed by 4 bases and J by 2 bases, leaving 18 bases between them. The whole variable domain, remainder taken from reference TRBV2 and TRBJ1-5, is EPEVTQTPSHQVTQMGQEVILRCVPISNHLYFYWYRQILGQKVEFLVSFYNNEISEKSEIFDDQFSVERPDGSNFTLKIRSTKLEDSAMYFCASSGNWGGVGNQPQHFGDGTRLSIL.